The 10 T cell receptor beta chains in this list originate from one sample, sequenced in a study of blood T cells in healthy people across ages. Using a J-beta primer mix together with a sample-barcoded 5' primer, a second PCR was run for about 6 to 12 cycles. TCRdb re-analysed the 5' RACE reads in MiXCR, keeping a single row per CDR3 protein. The data show 550,000 to 800,000 distinct CDR3 sequences, with approximately 21% seen just once and 3% to 4.5% held by the top ten. What was sequenced was blood. The receptors originated from a man in his 70s in good health.

This rearrangement joins TRBV7-2 to TRBJ2-3; D gene uncertain. Germline CDR1 reads SGHTA; CDR2 reads FQGNSA. Trimming took off 1 base at V and 1 base at J, with 12 bases between the two ends. The CDR3 has 16 residues. The DNA for the CDR3 is TGTGCCAGCAGCTTAGTCCTCTTCGGCGGCACAGATACGCAGTATTTT. Its translation: CASSLVLFGGTDTQYF.

The V gene is TRBV2, the J gene TRBJ2-5, with 7 nucleotides matching TRBD2. The J call could be wrong; TRBJ2-7 is a better fit for the DNA end. CDR1 SNHLY and CDR2 FYNNEI come from the germline V gene. The CDR3 length is 15 residues. The CDR3 DNA is TGTGCCAGCAGTGAAAGTGCCTTGGGAGGGAACGAGCAGTACTTC. Translation: CASSESALGGNEQYF.

A few counts support this clonotype. CDR3 nucleotide sequence: TGTGCCGACCCCACAGGGGGGATCCCTTCCTTAGCCAAAAACATTCAGTACTTC. Residues: CADPTGGIPSLAKNIQYF. V gene TRBV21-1 combines with J gene TRBJ2-4; the table calls TRBD1, which could not be checked here. TRBV21-1 represents a pseudogene. This CDR3 is built from 18 residues.

Only a few counts were recorded for this clonotype. The V and J genes are TRBV20-1 and TRBJ2-5; 9 nucleotides line up with TRBD1. The CDR3 length is 13 residues. Germline V gene data show CDR1 as DFQATT and CDR2 as SNEGSKA (reference sequence). V lost 3 bases to trimming and J lost 4 bases; unmatched junction nucleotides: 3. CDR3 bases: TGCAGTGCTAGTAGACAGGGGGGAGAGACCCAGTACTTC. Translated: CSASRQGGETQYF.

The V call is TRBV14, the J call TRBJ1-1, with D unclear. Trimming left V 1 base short and J 4 bases short, with 10 bases between. The CDR3 sequence is 14 residues long. Germline loops: CDR1 SGHDN, CDR2 FVKESK. The CDR3 is CASSQAKGPTEAFF. The CDR3 DNA follows: TGTGCCAGCAGCCAAGCGAAGGGCCCCACTGAAGCTTTCTTT.

The rearrangement uses TRBV29-1 and TRBJ2-5; D not certain. The end of the DNA is better explained by TRBJ2-7, so the J call may be wrong. The CDR3 is 12 residues long. Germline lookup yields CDR1 SQVTM and CDR2 ANQGSEA. The CDR3 DNA follows: TGCAGCGTTGATGGGAACACCTACGAGCAGTACTTC. Translating it yields CSVDGNTYEQYF.

The chain has TRBV21-1 and TRBJ2-7; TRBD1, the table's D call, was not compared with the DNA. The J call may be incorrect, as the DNA end agrees better with TRBJ2-1. TRBV21-1 is given as a pseudogene. The CDR3 covers 16 residues. The CDR3 region is CASTHAGTEPGNEQFF. In DNA, the CDR3 is TGTGCCAGCACCCATGCCGGGACAGAGCCTGGCAATGAGCAGTTCTTC.

CDR3 loop: CSVEDPPGGTTYEQYF. DNA of the CDR3: TGCAGCGTTGAAGATCCCCCAGGGGGGACAACCTACGAGCAGTACTTC. V usage is TRBV29-1 and J usage is TRBJ2-7; possible D gene TRBD1, 7 bases. CDR3 length: 16 residues. The germline gives CDR1 SQVTM, CDR2 ANQGSEA. V gave up 0 bases and J gave up 2 bases, with 17 bases separating them.

Only a few counts were recorded for this clonotype. The chain employs TRBV20-1 and TRBJ1-5; TRBD1 agrees at 7 bases. Per the germline V gene, CDR1 is DFQATT and CDR2 is SNEGSKA (reference sequence). After removal of 6 bases from V and 0 bases from J, the junction contained 8 bases not matched to a gene. The CDR3 runs 15 residues. Here the CDR3 DNA reads TGCAGTGCCGCTAAGACAGGGTTTAGCAATCAGCCCCAGCATTTT. Its translation: CSAAKTGFSNQPQHF.

This clonotype was counted only a few times. The chain has TRBV4-1 and TRBJ1-4; weak D call: TRBD1 (6 bases). This CDR3 contains 15 residues. Germline assignment: CDR1 MGHRA and CDR2 YSYEKL. The ends were cut back, 1 base at V and 5 bases at J, with 11 bases in the middle. The CDR3 here is CASSQVGQGNEKLFF. The CDR3 nucleotides are TGCGCCAGCAGCCAAGTGGGGCAGGGGAATGAAAAACTGTTTTTT.